The next 12 T cell receptor beta chains were all read from a single sample in a study of CD8+ T cells in alopecia areata. Sequencing used cDNA as its template, made by extracting RNA and reverse transcribing it. The method was immunoSEQ multiplex PCR; TCRdb's version includes in-frame clones alone and lacks a portion of them. The table lists over 150,000 clones, around 50% of them singletons. The sample consisted of CD8+ T cells sorted from blood. The receptors were sampled from a human donor in good health.

This clone was recorded once. This chain uses TRBV7-9 with TRBJ1-5; D gene unclear. Germline V gene sequence: CDR1 SEHNR, CDR2 FQNEAQ (reference sequence). The germline V and J ends were trimmed by 3 bases and 6 bases, with 12 bases remaining between them. This CDR3 region has 14 residues. Written as DNA, the CDR3 is TGTGCCAGCAGCTTGGCTGGAAGGAGTCAGCCCCAGCATTTT. This translates into CASSLAGRSQPQHF.

V is TRBV27 and J is TRBJ1-1, with 7 bases aligning to TRBD1. The CDR3 has 13 residues. J lost 10 bases, V lost 2 bases, and 7 bases had no gene match. CDR1 and CDR2 from the germline V gene are MNHEY and SMNVEV (reference sequence). CDR3 loop: CASSLTAGGLAFF. CDR3 bases: TGTGCCAGCAGTTTAACGGCAGGGGGTCTAGCTTTCTTT.

This rearrangement joins TRBV29-1 to TRBJ2-7; 9 bases are a match to TRBD2. Per germline, CDR1 SQVTM and CDR2 ANQGSEA. CDR3 size: 15 residues. V was clipped by 1 base and J by 4 bases; unmatched bases: 8. DNA of the CDR3: TGCAGCGTTGAAGGGGATGCGGGGGGGAGGTACGAGCAGTACTTC. This codes for CSVEGDAGGRYEQYF.

To note about this clone: Different DNA sequences within this sample yield the same CDR3. The chain has TRBV5-1 and TRBJ1-1; no clear D gene. The germline CDR1 and CDR2 sequences are SGHRS and YFSETQ. This CDR3 has 13 residues. V was trimmed by 0 bases and J by 0 bases, leaving 3 bases between them. The CDR3: CASSLAVNTEAFF. CDR3 coding DNA: TGCGCCAGCAGCTTGGCGGTGAACACTGAAGCTTTCTTT.

The chain links TRBV29-1 to TRBJ2-2; either TRBD1 or TRBD2 may supply D (6 bases each). V lost 7 bases to trimming and J lost 6 bases, with 12 bases between them. Germline CDR1 and CDR2: SQVTM and ANQGSEA. The CDR3 covers 12 residues. CDR3 residues: CSATGASGELFF. DNA for the CDR3: TGCAGCGCCACGGGGGCCTCCGGGGAGCTGTTTTTT.

The chain has TRBV6-5 and TRBJ2-6; TRBD2 is a possible D gene (5 bases). The CDR3 sequence is 15 residues long. Trimming removed 5 bases at V and 1 base at J, with 9 bases between. The germline gives CDR1 MNHEY, CDR2 SVGAGI. As DNA, the CDR3 is TGTGCCAGCAGTCTCCGAGGGTCTGGGGCCAACGTCCTGACTTTC. As protein: CASSLRGSGANVLTF.

The chain has TRBV19 and TRBJ1-2; D call uncertain. Germline V lookup: CDR1 LNHDA, CDR2 SQIVND (reference sequence). The ends were cut back, 8 bases at V and 8 bases at J, with 15 bases in the middle. The CDR3 runs to 12 residues. The CDR3 protein is CASLPGEGGYTF. The CDR3 DNA sequence: TGTGCCAGTCTTCCCGGGGAAGGAGGCTACACCTTC.

This clone turned up a few times. The V and J genes are TRBV4-1 and TRBJ2-7; D gene uncertain. Trimming took 0 bases from V and 4 from J, leaving 7 bases between them. CDR1 and CDR2 from the germline V gene are MGHRA and YSYEKL. The CDR3 has 13 residues. The CDR3 loop reads CASSQDYEYEQYF. CDR3 nucleotide sequence: TGCGCCAGCAGCCAAGACTATGAATACGAGCAGTACTTC.

This chain connects TRBV4-1 to TRBJ1-5; 8 nucleotides align to TRBD1. Trimming removed 1 base from V and 2 bases from J; junction bases left unmatched: 1. The CDR3 runs to 15 residues. Germline loops: CDR1 MGHRA, CDR2 YSYEKL. The CDR3 protein is CASSQVDRGNQPQHF. CDR3 coding DNA: TGCGCCAGCAGCCAAGTGGACAGGGGCAATCAGCCCCAGCATTTT.

Only a few counts were recorded for this clone. The J gene is TRBJ2-1, the V gene TRBV13; 13 positions agree with TRBD2. The CDR3 spans 15 residues. CDR1 and CDR2 from the germline V gene are PRHDT and FYEKMQ (reference sequence). The junction had 4 bases not matched to a gene; V was cut back by 5 bases and J by 6 bases. Here the CDR3 reads CASSAGTSGANEQFF. CDR3 DNA sequence: TGTGCCAGCAGCGCCGGGACTAGCGGGGCCAATGAGCAGTTCTTC.

The chain links TRBV7-2 to TRBJ2-3; D possibly matches TRBD1 or TRBD2 (6 bases each). The CDR3 length is 17 residues. Germline CDR1 is SGHTA and CDR2 is FQGNSA. Trimming removed 1 base from V and 0 bases from J, with 14 bases in between. The CDR3, as DNA: TGTGCCAGCAGCTTAGGGGGGGTAGACAGGAGCACAGATACGCAGTATTTT. Encoded protein: CASSLGGVDRSTDTQYF.

The J gene is TRBJ2-7, the V gene TRBV7-6; 7 bases map to TRBD2. J lost 0 bases, V lost 0 bases, and 5 bases had no gene match. Germline V CDR1 and CDR2: SGHVS, FNYEAQ. The CDR3 contains 16 residues. The CDR3 loop reads CASSLASGGGSYEQYF. For the CDR3, the DNA is TGTGCCAGCAGCTTAGCTTCTGGGGGGGGCTCCTACGAGCAGTACTTC.